Sequencing of this T cell receptor beta chain was carried out in a study of cytomegalovirus exposure and HLA in healthy donors. Study-level information: The 120 or so validation repertoires were reported in a later analysis to have been generated on the same platform as the roughly 700 first-cohort repertoires. Overall study results and limits: The majority of TCR sequences were rare, yet some public TCRs appeared in many donors. According to the study, roughly 160 TCR beta chains were cytomegalovirus-associated.

TCRdb's copy holds only in-frame clones and misses some; the assay was immunoSEQ multiplex PCR. The sample has some 140,000 clones; about 86% are singletons. The donors were members of the validation cohort, which comprised roughly 120 subjects and was separate from the first cohort of roughly 700 subjects. As concerns this clone: Its antigen is not identified.

This CDR3 has 15 amino acids. V shed 7 bases and J shed 1 base, with 17 bases lying between them. Germline assignment: CDR1 MNHNS and CDR2 SASEGT. Material: PBMCs. This chain uses TRBV6-1 with TRBJ2-7, with a weak D call TRBD2 (6 bases). The sequence came from a human donor in good health. CDR3 sequence: CASTPKLGTSYEQYF. CDR3 nucleotides: TGTGCCAGCACCCCCAAGCTGGGGACTTCCTACGAGCAGTACTTC.